This TCR beta chain was documented in a study of siplizumab effects on memory and regulatory T cells. Study-level points and caveats: The study found that siplizumab significantly reduced alloreactive sequences traceable to unstimulated CD4+ memory cells.

This clone was seen a single time. The target antigen is unknown. Trimming cost V 5 bases and J 0 bases, with 11 bases left between them. The V gene's germline CDR1 is MDHEN and CDR2 SYDVKM. This CDR3 region has 15 residues. Assays were performed on 10^5 or so TCR templates per sample. This table comes from immunoSEQ multiplex PCR, and its TCRdb copy is limited to in-frame clones, with some not included. The sample has 90,000 to 110,000 clones, roughly nine tenths seen once. Sequenced: Tregs sorted from blood. The sequence came from a human donor in good health. V gene TRBV28 combines with J gene TRBJ2-4; D uncertain. CDR3 residues: CASSMPGIAKNIQYF. As DNA, the CDR3 is TGTGCCAGCAGTATGCCAGGAATAGCCAAAAACATTCAGTACTTC. The complete variable domain, with remaining parts taken from reference TRBV28 and TRBJ2-4, reads DVKVTQSSRYLVKRTGEKVFLECVQDMDHENMFWYRQDPGLGLRLIYFSYDVKMKEKGDIPEGYSVSREKKERFSLILESASTNQTSMYLCASSMPGIAKNIQYFGAGTRLSVL.